The 15 T cell receptor beta chains presented below share a single source sample, sequenced in a study of T cell clonality in common variable immunodeficiency. Here immunoSEQ multiplex PCR was the method, and the copy in TCRdb shows in-frame clones only, minus some. Altogether about 28,000 clones were found in the sample, and no singletons occur. The sequencing sample was made of peripheral blood mononuclear cells. These receptors were collected from a person aged 18 to 75 in good health.

This clone was observed a handful of times. The CDR3 goes on 3 residues after the read ends, and that part is filled in from the germline J gene. The chain is built from TRBV7-9 and TRBJ1-1; no clear D. This CDR3 region has 13 residues. Germline assignment: CDR1 SEHNR and CDR2 FQNEAQ (reference sequence). V lost 6 bases and J lost 1, with 9 bases in between. CDR3: CASRVTANTEAFF. CDR3 DNA (partial): TGTGCCAGCAGAGTTACAGCGAACACTGAA.

The table lists this clone with many counts. The read halts 3 residues ahead of the CDR3 end, with the missing end drawn from the germline J gene. The V call is TRBV7-2, the J call TRBJ2-3; D perhaps matches TRBD2 (5 bases). V gave up 5 bases and J gave up 6 bases, with 9 bases separating them. CDR3 length: 12 amino acids. Germline V gene sequence: CDR1 SGHTA, CDR2 FQGNSA. This CDR3 reads CASSPQRDTQYF. The covered CDR3 bases are TGTGCCAGCAGCCCGCAGCGGGATACG.

A note on this clone: A read error may produce the germline difference seen at one junction end. Read sequence stops 3 residues before the CDR3 end, and the germline J gene provides the missing end. This CDR3 is also generated by other DNA sequences in the sample. V and J are TRBV19 and TRBJ1-3, with no clear D. The length of the CDR3 is 16 residues. Germline CDR1 LNHDA, CDR2 SQIVND (reference sequence). CDR3 bases read: TGTGCCAGTAGTATTACAGTCTGGTCCTCTGGAAACACA. This codes for CASSITVWSSGNT. The entire CDR3 protein is CASSITVWSSGNTIYF.

This clone came up many times. The read stops 3 residues short of the end of the CDR3; the missing end is completed from the germline J gene. This sequence joins TRBV6-2 or TRBV6-3 and TRBJ1-4; D is perhaps TRBD1 (5 bases). This CDR3 has 15 residues. The germline V gene encodes CDR1 MNHEY and CDR2 SVGEGT. CDR3 DNA (partial): TGTGCCAGCAGTTACAGCAGCTCTGGGGCCAACGTA. As protein: CASSYSSSGANV. The complete CDR3 protein is CASSYSSSGANVLFF.

This clone was counted many times. The read terminates 3 residues ahead of where the CDR3 ends, so the germline J gene completes it. The V gene is TRBV14, the J gene TRBJ2-1; weak D call: TRBD1 (6 bases). Germline-derived CDR1 and CDR2 are SGHDN and FVKESK. CDR3 size: 19 residues. V dropped 4 bases and J dropped 3 bases, with 25 bases sitting between them. Incomplete CDR3 DNA: TGTGCCAGCAGCCCCCTCCGGGACACCAATTCCCTTGGCTACAATGAG. It is translated as CASSPLRDTNSLGYNE. The full CDR3 protein is CASSPLRDTNSLGYNEQFF.

This clone has at least ten counts. The read ends 3 residues shy of where the CDR3 ends; the end is completed using the germline J gene. The chain recombines TRBV29-1 with TRBJ1-5, with TRBD1 as a possible D gene (5 bases). CDR1 is SQVTM, CDR2 ANQGSEA, per germline. The CDR3 contains 14 residues. The V and J ends lost 4 bases and 5 bases respectively, with 15 bases between them. CDR3 sequence reads: CSVGPGSADQPQHF. CDR3 DNA, as far as it was read: TGCAGCGTTGGCCCAGGGTCTGCCGATCAGCCC.

This clone appeared many times. The read is 3 residues too short to cover the CDR3 end, so that end is filled in from the germline J gene. V usage is TRBV14 and J usage is TRBJ1-1; D uncertain. The V gene lost 1 base and the J gene lost 1 base, with 10 bases spanning the gap. The V gene's germline CDR1 is SGHDN and CDR2 FVKESK. The length of the CDR3 is 15 residues. The CDR3 DNA, read in part, is TGTGCCAGCAGCCAAGTCCTTGGCCGGAACACTGAA. Amino acids: CASSQVLGRNTE. In full, the CDR3 reads CASSQVLGRNTEAFF.

Remarks on this clone: One end of the junction fails to match germline, which may point to a read error. The CDR3 extends 3 residues past the end of the read, so its final part is completed from the germline J gene. Other DNA sequences within the sample encode an identical CDR3. The chain carries TRBV7-6 and TRBJ1-3; no clear D. The CDR3 spans 14 residues. Germline V CDR1 and CDR2: SGHVS, FNYEAQ. This chain's CDR3 is CASSLEPGINTIYF. The covered CDR3 bases are TGTGCCAGCAGCTTAGAACCGGGGATAAACACG.

The table lists this clone with many counts. The read falls 3 residues short of the CDR3 end, and the missing part is taken from the germline J gene. The chain combines TRBV7-2 with TRBJ1-5; 7 bases map to TRBD1. With 5 bases clipped from V and 2 bases from J, the junction kept 6 bases outside the gene matches. The CDR3 has 15 residues. The germline gives CDR1 SGHTA, CDR2 FQGNSA. This CDR3 is CASSLRQGGNQPQHF. The CDR3 bases that were read are TGTGCCAGCAGCCTAAGACAGGGAGGCAATCAGCCC.

There are a few counts of this clone. Coverage ceases 3 residues before the CDR3 finishes, and the germline J gene fills in the end. V is TRBV11-2 and J is TRBJ2-3; tentatively, D is TRBD1 (6 bases). The germline V and J ends were trimmed by 5 bases and 3 bases, with 12 bases remaining between them. Germline loops: CDR1 SGHAT, CDR2 FQNNGV. The CDR3 extends over 14 amino acids. The part of the CDR3 DNA that was read is TGTGCCAGCAGCCACAGGGCACCAACAGATACG. Amino acids: CASSHRAPTDT. The CDR3 in its entirety is CASSHRAPTDTQYF.

This clone was counted a few times. The CDR3 end is not reached by the read, which stops 3 residues before it; the germline J gene fills it in. This chain links TRBV6-2 or TRBV6-3 with TRBJ2-5, with TRBD2 as a possible D gene (7 bases). This CDR3 has 16 amino acids. The V end lost 5 bases, the J end lost 5 bases, and 21 bases lay between the germline ends. Germline V gene sequence: CDR1 MNHEY, CDR2 SVGEGT. CDR3 in amino acids: CASSKARGGPRETQYF. CDR3 DNA (partial): TGTGCCAGCAGTAAAGCTAGGGGGGGGCCGAGGGAGACC.

This clone was observed at least ten times. With the read ending 3 residues before the CDR3 end, the germline J gene is used to fill in that end. The chain has TRBV5-1 and TRBJ2-5, with 8 bases lining up with TRBD2. Per germline, CDR1 SGHRS and CDR2 YFSETQ. With V trimmed by 4 bases and J by 2 bases, 7 bases remained unmatched. The CDR3 has 15 amino acids. The CDR3 sequence is CASSPSRGVQETQYF. CDR3 DNA (partial): TGCGCCAGCAGCCCGTCGCGGGGGGTTCAAGAGACC.

This clone has a handful of counts. The sequence runs out 3 residues before the end of the CDR3; the remainder is reconstructed from the germline J gene. The V call is TRBV6-2 or TRBV6-3, the J call TRBJ2-2, with D possibly matching TRBD1 (6 bases). Trimming pared 7 bases from V and 1 base from J, leaving 13 bases between. Germline loops: CDR1 MNHEY, CDR2 SVGEGT. This CDR3 is 15 amino acids long. Here the CDR3 reads CASITPTGNTGELFF. CDR3 bases read: TGTGCCAGCATTACACCGACAGGGAACACCGGGGAG.

This clone was seen repeatedly, ten times or more. The read terminates 3 residues ahead of where the CDR3 ends, so the germline J gene completes it. The rearrangement joins TRBV29-1 to TRBJ2-3, with a weak D call TRBD1 (6 bases). The V end was cut by 7 bases, the J end by 4 bases, with 15 bases between. Germline values: CDR1 SQVTM, CDR2 ANQGSEA. The CDR3 covers 13 residues. CDR3 DNA, as far as it was read: TGCAGCGCGCCGGGACAAGGATCAGATACG. Its translation: CSAPGQGSDT. The CDR3 as a whole reads CSAPGQGSDTQYF.

This clone was recorded many times. With the read ending 3 residues before the CDR3 end, the germline J gene is used to fill in that end. The genes are TRBV20-1 and TRBJ2-1; 13 positions match TRBD2. This CDR3 region has 19 residues. Trimming cost V 0 bases and J 2 bases; bases outside gene matches: 10. Germline V CDR1 and CDR2: DFQATT, SNEGSKA (reference sequence). The part of the CDR3 DNA that was read is TGCAGTGCTAGAGATAGGGGGACTAGCGGGACTCTCCCCTACAATGAG. This translates into CSARDRGTSGTLPYNE. The entire CDR3 reads CSARDRGTSGTLPYNEQFF.